The rows below give T cell receptor beta chains drawn from one sample of a study of identical twins. Via MiXCR, TCRdb re-called the 5' RACE reads, giving one row per CDR3 protein. The table shows about 460,000 distinct CDR3 sequences, with over 12% occurring only once. The same data also contributed to another study, on yellow fever vaccine responses in identical twins.

The sample comprised CD4+ T cells sorted from blood. The origin of the receptors is a woman aged 18-29 years in good health. Both conserved end residues are part of each CDR3. Each record gives: J gene, clone size, V gene, D gene, CDR3 DNA, CDR3 protein. The D gene is left open where the match is weak. Only part of the rows carry a size: once, few, many, or a class if the clone is expanded.

TRBJ2-2	few	TRBV2	NA	TGTGCCAGCACCCTACAGGGGGGGTTCACCGGGGAGCTGTTTTTT	CASTLQGGFTGELFF
TRBJ1-1	few	TRBV12-3/TRBV12-4	NA	TGTGCCAGCAGTTTTTTTGGGCAGGAAGCTTTCTTT	CASSFFGQEAFF
TRBJ2-2	NA	TRBV12-3/TRBV12-4	TRBD2	TGTGCCAGCAGTTTCCGCGGGAGTTTTAACACCGGGGAGCTGTTTTTT	CASSFRGSFNTGELFF
TRBJ2-7	NA	TRBV3-1	TRBD2	TGTGCCAGCAGCCCCGGGGGGGCTAGGTACGAGCAGTACTTC	CASSPGGARYEQYF
TRBJ2-3	many	TRBV5-1	NA	TGCGCCAGCAGCTTCAACCTATACACAGATACGCAGTATTTT	CASSFNLYTDTQYF
TRBJ2-7	NA	TRBV20-1	TRBD2	TGCAGTGCGAATCCCCGGGGGCGGGAGGGATCCTACGAGCAGTACTTC	CSANPRGREGSYEQYF
TRBJ2-3	NA	TRBV14	NA	TGTGCCAGCAGCCAAGTTTTAATCGACAGAGGACCCACAGATACGCAGTATTTT	CASSQVLIDRGPTDTQYF
TRBJ2-7	few	TRBV6-5	TRBD2	TGTGCCAGCAGTTACTCCGGGGGGATCCTAGGGGCCCCCTACGAGCAGTACTTC	CASSYSGGILGAPYEQYF
TRBJ2-5	NA	TRBV7-9	NA	TGTGCCAGCAGCCGACTAATCCAAGGCGGGCAAGAGACCCAGTACTTC	CASSRLIQGGQETQYF
TRBJ1-3	NA	TRBV29-1	TRBD1	TGCAGCGTGGGGGGCCCGGACAGGGTCGGAAACACCATATATTTT	CSVGGPDRVGNTIYF
TRBJ2-7	NA	TRBV6-1	NA	TGTGCCAGCAACAGACGGGGAGGTGGATACGAGCAGTACTTC	CASNRRGGGYEQYF
TRBJ2-7	few	TRBV20-1	TRBD1	TGCAGTGCTCCCAAGGGGGCTGGGTACGAGCAGTACTTC	CSAPKGAGYEQYF
TRBJ1-2	few	TRBV28	TRBD1	TGTGCCAGCAGTTCGGGGACAGGGGTTGGCTACACCTTC	CASSSGTGVGYTF
TRBJ1-5	few	TRBV6-2/TRBV6-3	TRBD1	TGTGCCAGCAGTTACCTTACAGGGGATAGCAATCAGCCCCAGCATTTT	CASSYLTGDSNQPQHF
TRBJ2-7	NA	TRBV5-6	TRBD1	TGTGCCAGCAGTTCTAGGACAGGAAGGTTCGAGCAGTACTTC	CASSSRTGRFEQYF
TRBJ2-2	few	TRBV12-1	NA	TGTGCCAGCAGCTTTGCGTTCGACGGCAACACCGGGGAGCTGTTTTTT	CASSFAFDGNTGELFF
TRBJ2-7	NA	TRBV11-2	TRBD2	TGTGCCAGCAGCTTAAATCCCCCCGTCAGCGGGAGTTCCTACGAGCAGTACTTC	CASSLNPPVSGSSYEQYF
TRBJ1-1	few	TRBV10-3	NA	TGTGCCATCAGTGAGTCGGGAACAGACGCTGAAGCTTTCTTT	CAISESGTDAEAFF
TRBJ2-2	NA	TRBV5-6	NA	TGTGCCAGCAGCTTGGCGGGAGTCACCGGGGAGCTGTTTTTT	CASSLAGVTGELFF
TRBJ2-3	few	TRBV30	NA	TGTGCCTGGGCGAAGACAAGAGATACGCAGTATTTT	CAWAKTRDTQYF
TRBJ2-1	NA	TRBV28	NA	TGTGCCAGCAGTTCCTCGGACTACACCTACAATGAGCAGTTCTTC	CASSSSDYTYNEQFF
TRBJ1-4	NA	TRBV5-1	TRBD1	TGCGCCAGCAGCTTGACAGGGGGGTATGAAAAACTGTTTTTT	CASSLTGGYEKLFF
TRBJ1-4	few	TRBV7-2	TRBD1	TGTGCCAGCAGCTTAGGGACAGGGAGGAGGGAAAAACTGTTTTTT	CASSLGTGRREKLFF
TRBJ2-3	few	TRBV24-1	NA	TGTGCCACCAGTGATTCTCGCCTGCACAACACAGATACGCAGTATTTT	CATSDSRLHNTDTQYF
TRBJ2-7	NA	TRBV5-5	NA	TGTGCCAGCAGCCGGATACTAGCTCCCTACGAGCAGTACTTC	CASSRILAPYEQYF
TRBJ2-7	NA	TRBV20-1	NA	TGCAGTGCTGAACACGAGCGGGCCTTACGGTACGAGCAGTACTTC	CSAEHERALRYEQYF
TRBJ2-7	many	TRBV29-1	NA	TGCAGCGTTGAAGGGGGAGAGGGAAAAAGCTCCTACGAGCAGTACTTC	CSVEGGEGKSSYEQYF
TRBJ2-3	NA	TRBV11-2	TRBD1	TGTGCCAGCAGCTTACGCGACAGGGTTCTGTCAGATACGCAGTATTTT	CASSLRDRVLSDTQYF
TRBJ2-1	NA	TRBV5-1	TRBD2	TGCGCCAGCAGCTTTAGCGGGAGCAATGAGCAGTTCTTC	CASSFSGSNEQFF
TRBJ2-4	few	TRBV7-2	TRBD1	TGTGCCAGCAGCACTCGGGACAGCTTACTAGCCAAAAACATTCAGTACTTC	CASSTRDSLLAKNIQYF
TRBJ1-2	many	TRBV12-3/TRBV12-4	NA	TGTGCCAGCAGCGAGTCGGGGGGGGCGGACTACACCTTC	CASSESGGADYTF
TRBJ2-1	few	TRBV7-9	TRBD2	TGTGCCAGCAGCTTAGCGCCGGGACTAGCTGGAAATGAGCAGTTCTTC	CASSLAPGLAGNEQFF
TRBJ2-6	few	TRBV6-5	NA	TGTGCCAGCAGTTACTGGCCCCTGGGGGGATCTGGGGCCAACGTCCTGACTTTC	CASSYWPLGGSGANVLTF